The clone carrying this TCR beta chain was detected ten times or more. What it binds is not known. The data were obtained in a study of T cell repertoires in cytomegalovirus infection. Study information: Matching HLA type and CMV infection were both indicated by public TCR beta signatures.

Study-wide points: Ex vivo responses were dominated by HLA-C-restricted CMV-specific TCR beta clonotypes.

Each CDR3 protein is one row after TCRdb ran MiXCR on the reads. The repertoire holds roughly 300,000 distinct CDR3 sequences, with about 25% as singletons. Trimming took 6 bases from V and 1 from J, leaving 3 bases between them. The germline V gene has CDR1 ENHRY and CDR2 SYGVKD. This CDR3 has 11 amino acids. Sequenced material: PBMCs. The V gene is TRBV10-3, the J gene TRBJ1-1; the D is unclear. This TCR derives from a human donor in good health (CMV status not recorded). Some clones in this sample may be carry-over from other donors' samples. CDR3 loop: CAIRENTEAFF. DNA for the CDR3: TGTGCCATCAGGGAGAACACTGAAGCTTTCTTT.